Listed below are T cell receptor beta chains from one sample, sequenced in a study of shared clonotypes between healthy human individuals. Here immunoSEQ multiplex PCR was the method, and the copy in TCRdb shows in-frame clones only, minus some. The table lists around 2.5 million clones, roughly 93% of them singletons. The source material was naive CD4+ T cells from PBMCs. These receptor sequences come from a man younger than 35 in good health. Some clones in this sample may be carry-over from other donors' samples. CDR3s include the opening cysteine and the closing phenylalanine or tryptophan. The D gene is left open where the match is weak.

TRBV11-2	TRBJ2-1	NA	CASSLTEPTSYNEQFF	TGTGCCAGCAGCTTAACAGAACCCACCTCCTACAATGAGCAGTTCTTC
TRBV15	TRBJ2-7	TRBD2	CATSRATASGSYEQYF	TGTGCCACCAGCAGAGCTACGGCTAGCGGCTCCTACGAGCAGTACTTC
TRBV7-9	TRBJ1-5	TRBD1	CASSLDRGGHSNQPQHF	TGTGCCAGCAGCTTAGACAGGGGGGGACATAGCAATCAGCCCCAGCATTTT
TRBV28	TRBJ1-1	TRBD1	CASRGGGDRGLNTEAFF	TGTGCCAGCAGGGGGGGCGGGGACAGGGGCTTGAACACTGAAGCTTTCTTT
TRBV5-1	TRBJ1-3	NA	CASSPDAISGNTIYF	TGCGCCAGCAGCCCGGATGCGATCTCTGGAAACACCATATATTTT
TRBV28	TRBJ2-7	NA	CASSLAGPSYEQYF	TGTGCCAGCAGTTTGGCGGGACCCTCCTACGAGCAGTACTTC
TRBV18	TRBJ2-7	NA	CASSPGGSSYEQYF	TGTGCCAGCTCACCTGGGGGGAGCTCCTACGAGCAGTACTTC
TRBV28	TRBJ2-3	NA	CASSFLGEDTQYF	TGTGCCAGCAGTTTTCTAGGGGAGGATACGCAGTATTTT
TRBV5-8	TRBJ1-1	TRBD1	CASTRRDRSNTEAFF	TGTGCCAGCACCCGGAGGGACAGATCGAACACTGAAGCTTTCTTT
TRBV19	TRBJ1-5	NA	CASSSPALNQPQHF	TGTGCCAGTAGTTCCCCAGCCCTGAATCAGCCCCAGCATTTT